The 6 T cell receptor beta chains given below trace back to one sample, sequenced in a study of control samples from healthy donors and cancer patients. Data came from immunoSEQ multiplex PCR; TCRdb stores just in-frame clones and leaves some out. Of about 140,000 clones listed, approximately 86% were seen once; the top ten hold roughly 9%. The sequencing sample was made of blood. The receptor source for this set is a woman in her 30s in good health.

V and J are TRBV19 and TRBJ1-2, with 7 positions matching TRBD1. Germline CDR1 reads LNHDA; CDR2 reads SQIVND (reference sequence). The CDR3 has 13 residues. J was trimmed by 2 bases and V by 8 bases; bases with no gene match: 5. CDR3 bases: TGTGCCAGTCACTTGGGACAGAACTATGGCTACACCTTC. Its translation is CASHLGQNYGYTF.

The sample holds one count of this clone. The chain combines TRBV6-1 with TRBJ1-4; 7 positions agree with TRBD1. The CDR3 extends over 13 amino acids. V lost 3 bases to trimming and J lost 8 bases; unmatched junction nucleotides: 3. In germline, CDR1 is MNHNS, CDR2 SASEGT. CDR3 in amino acids: CASSEYRGEKLFF. As DNA, the CDR3 is TGTGCCAGCAGTGAGTACAGGGGAGAAAAACTGTTTTTT.

The J gene is TRBJ1-5, the V gene TRBV29-1, with 11 bases aligning to TRBD1. Germline V gene data show CDR1 as SQVTM and CDR2 as ANQGSEA. Trimming at V came to 6 bases and at J to 4 bases, leaving 2 bases not matched to a gene. The CDR3 covers 13 residues. The CDR3 DNA follows: TGCAGCGTAGGGGACAGGGGGAATCAGCCCCAGCATTTT. It specifies CSVGDRGNQPQHF.

This chain links TRBV7-2 with TRBJ2-1; D gene uncertain. Trimming pared 3 bases from V and 6 bases from J, leaving 9 bases between. The CDR3 is 13 residues long. The germline CDR1 and CDR2 sequences are SGHTA and FQGNSA. In DNA, the CDR3 is TGTGCCAGCAGCTTGGGCAATCGCAATGAGCAGTTCTTC. It translates to CASSLGNRNEQFF.

J is TRBJ1-4 and V is TRBV27, with D maybe TRBD1 (6 bases). CDR1 MNHEY and CDR2 SMNVEV come from the germline V gene (reference sequence). This CDR3 contains 18 residues. V gave up 0 bases and J gave up 2 bases, with 16 bases separating them. CDR3 sequence: CASSLSPRGAGTNEKLFF. CDR3 in DNA: TGTGCCAGCAGTTTATCACCCCGGGGGGCAGGGACTAATGAAAAACTGTTTTTT.

V is TRBV5-5 and J is TRBJ2-7, with 7 positions matching TRBD1. The CDR3 spans 15 residues. With 1 base clipped from V and 7 bases from J, the junction kept 11 bases outside the gene matches. Looked up from germline, CDR1 is SGHKS and CDR2 is YYEKEE (reference sequence). The CDR3 spells CASSLRRGLFGEQYF. The CDR3 DNA reads TGTGCCAGCAGCTTGAGAAGGGGGCTCTTCGGGGAGCAGTACTTC.